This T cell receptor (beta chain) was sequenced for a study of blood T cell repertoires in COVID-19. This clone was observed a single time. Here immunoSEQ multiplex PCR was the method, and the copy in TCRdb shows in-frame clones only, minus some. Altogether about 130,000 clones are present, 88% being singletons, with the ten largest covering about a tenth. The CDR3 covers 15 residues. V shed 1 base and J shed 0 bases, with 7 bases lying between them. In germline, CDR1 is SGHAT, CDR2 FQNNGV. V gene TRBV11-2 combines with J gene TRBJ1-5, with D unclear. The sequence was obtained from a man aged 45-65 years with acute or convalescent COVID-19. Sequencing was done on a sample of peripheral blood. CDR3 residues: CASSLGAGSNQPQHF. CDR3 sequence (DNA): TGTGCCAGCAGCTTAGGAGCTGGTAGCAATCAGCCCCAGCATTTT.